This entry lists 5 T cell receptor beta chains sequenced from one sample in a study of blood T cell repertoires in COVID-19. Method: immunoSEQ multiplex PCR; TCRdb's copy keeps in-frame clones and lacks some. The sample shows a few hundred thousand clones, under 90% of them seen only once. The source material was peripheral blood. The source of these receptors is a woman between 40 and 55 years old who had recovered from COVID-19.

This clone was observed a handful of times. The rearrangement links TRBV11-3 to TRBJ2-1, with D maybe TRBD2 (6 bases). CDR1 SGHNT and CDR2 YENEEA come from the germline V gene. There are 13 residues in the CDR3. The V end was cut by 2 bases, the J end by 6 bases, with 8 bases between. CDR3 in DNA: TGTGCCAGCAGCTTACTAGCGCTCAATGAGCAGTTCTTC. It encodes CASSLLALNEQFF.

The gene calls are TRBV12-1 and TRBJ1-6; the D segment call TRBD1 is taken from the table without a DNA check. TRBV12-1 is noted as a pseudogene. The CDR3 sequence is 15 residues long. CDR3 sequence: CASIRRTVYNSPLHF. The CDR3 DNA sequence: TGTGCCAGCATCCGCAGGACAGTCTATAATTCACCCCTCCACTTT.

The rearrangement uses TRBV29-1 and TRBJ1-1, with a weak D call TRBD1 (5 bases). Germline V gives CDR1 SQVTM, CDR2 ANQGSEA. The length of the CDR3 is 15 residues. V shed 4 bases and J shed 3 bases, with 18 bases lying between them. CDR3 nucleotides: TGCAGCGTTGCTGGACAAGACGAGGCGTACACTGAAGCTTTCTTT. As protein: CSVAGQDEAYTEAFF. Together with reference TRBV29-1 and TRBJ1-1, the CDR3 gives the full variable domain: SAVISQKPSRDICQRGTSLTIQCQVDSQVTMMFWYRQQPGQSLTLIATANQGSEATYESGFVIDKFPISRPNLTFSTLTVSNMSPEDSSIYLCSVAGQDEAYTEAFFGQGTRLTVV.

The CDR3 DNA reads as TGTGCCAGCAGCCTCGGGACTTACAATGAGCAGTTCTTC. Translating gives CASSLGTYNEQFF. V is TRBV3-1 (or the pseudogene TRBV3-2) and J is TRBJ2-1, with a tentative D call TRBD2 (6 bases). The CDR3 is made up of 13 amino acids. Germline CDR1 is LGHDT and CDR2 is YNNKEL (reference sequence). Trimming left V 4 bases short and J 4 bases short, with 8 bases between.

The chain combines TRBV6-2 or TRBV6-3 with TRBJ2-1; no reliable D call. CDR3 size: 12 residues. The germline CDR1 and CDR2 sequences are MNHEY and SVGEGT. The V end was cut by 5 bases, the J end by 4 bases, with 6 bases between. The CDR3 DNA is TGTGCCAGCAGTCCGCAGTACAATGAGCAGTTCTTC. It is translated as CASSPQYNEQFF.